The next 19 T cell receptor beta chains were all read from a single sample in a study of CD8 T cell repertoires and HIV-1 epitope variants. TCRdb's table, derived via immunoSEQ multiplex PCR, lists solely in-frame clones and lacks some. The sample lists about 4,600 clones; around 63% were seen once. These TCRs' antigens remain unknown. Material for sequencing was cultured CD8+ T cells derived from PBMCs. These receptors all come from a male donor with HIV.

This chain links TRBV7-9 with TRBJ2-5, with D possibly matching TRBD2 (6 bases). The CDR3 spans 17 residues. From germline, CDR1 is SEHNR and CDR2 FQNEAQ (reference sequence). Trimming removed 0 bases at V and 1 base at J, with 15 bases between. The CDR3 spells CASSLAHGTRIQETQYF. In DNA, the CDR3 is TGTGCCAGCAGCTTAGCTCACGGGACTCGTATCCAAGAGACCCAGTACTTC. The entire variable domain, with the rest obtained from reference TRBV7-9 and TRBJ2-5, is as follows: DTGVSQNPRHKITKRGQNVTFRCDPISEHNRLYWYRQTLGQGPEFLTYFQNEAQLEKSRLLSDRFSAERPKGSFSTLEIQRTEQGDSAMYLCASSLAHGTRIQETQYFGPGTRLLVL.

CDR3 in DNA: TGTGCCAGCAGCACACGAGGCTCGGGTCGGACCGGGGAGCTGTTTTTT. This gives the protein CASSTRGSGRTGELFF. The chain combines TRBV13 with TRBJ2-2; D unclear. Germline CDR1 PRHDT, CDR2 FYEKMQ (reference sequence). This CDR3 is 16 amino acids long. The ends were cut back, 5 bases at V and 5 bases at J, with 18 bases in the middle.

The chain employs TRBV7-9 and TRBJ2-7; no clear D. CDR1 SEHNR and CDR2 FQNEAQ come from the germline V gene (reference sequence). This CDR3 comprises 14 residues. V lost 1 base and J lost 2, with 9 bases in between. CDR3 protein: CASSLVSKAYEQYF. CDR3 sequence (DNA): TGTGCCAGCAGCTTAGTTAGTAAGGCCTACGAGCAGTACTTC. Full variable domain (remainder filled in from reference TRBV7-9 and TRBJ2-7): DTGVSQNPRHKITKRGQNVTFRCDPISEHNRLYWYRQTLGQGPEFLTYFQNEAQLEKSRLLSDRFSAERPKGSFSTLEIQRTEQGDSAMYLCASSLVSKAYEQYFGPGTRLTVT.

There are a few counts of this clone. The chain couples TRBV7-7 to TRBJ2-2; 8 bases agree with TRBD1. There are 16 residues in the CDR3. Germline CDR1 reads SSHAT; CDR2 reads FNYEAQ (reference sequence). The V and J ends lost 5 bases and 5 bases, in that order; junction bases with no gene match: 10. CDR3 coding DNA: TGTGCCAGCAGCCTCGGGCAGGGGGCGAGAACCGGGGAGCTGTTTTTT. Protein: CASSLGQGARTGELFF.

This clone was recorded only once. The CDR3 DNA reads TGTGCCAGCACCACTTGGGACAGATACGAGCAGTACTTC. The encoded protein is CASTTWDRYEQYF. This sequence joins TRBV7-9 and TRBJ2-7; 7 bases map to TRBD1. V shed 7 bases, J shed 4 bases, and the junction held 7 bases outside the gene matches. The length of the CDR3 is 13 residues. Germline-derived CDR1 and CDR2 are SEHNR and FQNEAQ (reference sequence). The full variable domain, in which reference TRBV7-9 and TRBJ2-7 provide the parts outside the CDR3, is DTGVSQNPRHKITKRGQNVTFRCDPISEHNRLYWYRQTLGQGPEFLTYFQNEAQLEKSRLLSDRFSAERPKGSFSTLEIQRTEQGDSAMYLCASTTWDRYEQYFGPGTRLTVT.

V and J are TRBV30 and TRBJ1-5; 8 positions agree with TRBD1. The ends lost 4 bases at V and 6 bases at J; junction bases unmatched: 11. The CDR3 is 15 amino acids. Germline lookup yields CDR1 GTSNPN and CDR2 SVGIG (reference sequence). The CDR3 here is CAWKDSDRASQPQHF. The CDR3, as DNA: TGTGCCTGGAAAGATTCGGACAGGGCCAGTCAGCCCCAGCATTTT.

CDR3 in amino acids: CASSQDWPDSGANVLTF. DNA of the CDR3: TGTGCCAGCAGCCAAGACTGGCCCGACTCTGGGGCCAACGTCCTGACTTTC. The chain joins TRBV14 to TRBJ2-6; D not resolved. There are 17 residues in the CDR3. Germline lookup yields CDR1 SGHDN and CDR2 FVKESK. The germline V and J ends were trimmed by 0 bases and 0 bases, with 9 bases remaining between them.

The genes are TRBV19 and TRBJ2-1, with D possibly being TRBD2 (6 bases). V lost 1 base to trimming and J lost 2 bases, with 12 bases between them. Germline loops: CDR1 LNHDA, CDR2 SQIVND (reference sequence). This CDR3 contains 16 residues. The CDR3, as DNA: TGTGCCAGTAGTATAGGATGGGGGGTCGCCTACAATGAGCAGTTCTTC. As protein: CASSIGWGVAYNEQFF.

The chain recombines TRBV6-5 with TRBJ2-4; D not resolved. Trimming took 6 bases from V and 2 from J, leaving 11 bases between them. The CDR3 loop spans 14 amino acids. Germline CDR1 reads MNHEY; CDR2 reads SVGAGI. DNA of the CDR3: TGTGCCAGCAGCCCCGTAAGGACCAAAAACATTCAGTACTTC. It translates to CASSPVRTKNIQYF.

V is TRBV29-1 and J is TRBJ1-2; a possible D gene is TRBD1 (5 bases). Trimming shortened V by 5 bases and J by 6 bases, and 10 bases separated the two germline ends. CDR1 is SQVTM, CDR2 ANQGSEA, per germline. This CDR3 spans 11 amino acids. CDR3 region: CSVMRGNGYTF. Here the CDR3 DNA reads TGCAGCGTTATGAGGGGAAATGGCTACACCTTC.

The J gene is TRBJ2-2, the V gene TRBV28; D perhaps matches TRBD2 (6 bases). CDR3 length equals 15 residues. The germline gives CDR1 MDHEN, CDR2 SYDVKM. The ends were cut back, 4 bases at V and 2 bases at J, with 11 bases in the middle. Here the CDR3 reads CASSYGRGNTGELFF. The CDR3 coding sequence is TGTGCCAGCAGTTACGGGCGGGGAAACACCGGGGAGCTGTTTTTT.

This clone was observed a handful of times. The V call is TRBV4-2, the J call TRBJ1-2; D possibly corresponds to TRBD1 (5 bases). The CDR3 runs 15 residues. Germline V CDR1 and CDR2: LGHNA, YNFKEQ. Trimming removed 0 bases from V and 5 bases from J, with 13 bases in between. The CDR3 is CASSQEGRAIYGYTF. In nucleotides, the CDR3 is TGTGCCAGCAGCCAAGAGGGCAGGGCTATTTATGGCTACACCTTC.

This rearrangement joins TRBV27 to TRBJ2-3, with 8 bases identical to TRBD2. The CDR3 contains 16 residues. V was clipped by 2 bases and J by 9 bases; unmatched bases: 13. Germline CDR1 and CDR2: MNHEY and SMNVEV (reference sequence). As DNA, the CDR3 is TGTGCCAGCAGTTTAATAGACGGGGGGGTGGGCGAGACGCAGTATTTT. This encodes CASSLIDGGVGETQYF.

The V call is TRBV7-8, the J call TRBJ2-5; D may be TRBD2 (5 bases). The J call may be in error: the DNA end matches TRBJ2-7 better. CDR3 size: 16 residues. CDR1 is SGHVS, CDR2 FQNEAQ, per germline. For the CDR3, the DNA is TGTGCCAGCAGCTCCCCTTGGGAGCGGAACTCCTACGAGCAGTACTTC. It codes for CASSSPWERNSYEQYF.

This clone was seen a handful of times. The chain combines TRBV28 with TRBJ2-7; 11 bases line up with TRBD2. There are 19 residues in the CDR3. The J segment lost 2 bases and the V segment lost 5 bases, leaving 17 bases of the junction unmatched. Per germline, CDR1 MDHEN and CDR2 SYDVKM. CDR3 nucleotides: TGTGCCAGCAGTCCAACTAGCGGGAGAGCGTACGGGGGCCCCTACGAGCAGTACTTC. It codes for CASSPTSGRAYGGPYEQYF.

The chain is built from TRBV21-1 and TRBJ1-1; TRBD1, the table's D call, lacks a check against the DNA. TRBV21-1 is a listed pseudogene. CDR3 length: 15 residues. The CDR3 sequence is CASNPLGQGNTEAFF. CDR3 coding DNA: TGTGCCAGCAACCCACTGGGACAGGGGAACACTGAAGCTTTCTTT.

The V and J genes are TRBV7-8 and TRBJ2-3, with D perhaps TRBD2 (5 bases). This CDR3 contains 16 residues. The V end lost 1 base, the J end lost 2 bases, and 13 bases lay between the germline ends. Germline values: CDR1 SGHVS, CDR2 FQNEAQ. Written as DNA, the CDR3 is TGTGCCAGCAGCTTAGTGGCTAGCTTTTCCACAGATACGCAGTATTTT. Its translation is CASSLVASFSTDTQYF.

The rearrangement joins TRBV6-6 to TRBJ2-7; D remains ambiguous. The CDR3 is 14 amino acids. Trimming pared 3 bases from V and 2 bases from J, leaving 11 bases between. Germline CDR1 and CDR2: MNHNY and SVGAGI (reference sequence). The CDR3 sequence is CASSYSGPTYEQYF. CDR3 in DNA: TGTGCCAGCAGTTATTCCGGGCCCACCTACGAGCAGTACTTC.

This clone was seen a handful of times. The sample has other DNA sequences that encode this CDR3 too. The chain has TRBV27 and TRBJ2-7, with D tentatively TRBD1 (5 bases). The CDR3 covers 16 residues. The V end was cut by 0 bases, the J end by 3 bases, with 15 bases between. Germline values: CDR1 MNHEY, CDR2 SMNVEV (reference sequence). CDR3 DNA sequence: TGTGCCAGCAGTTTATCCCAGGGTACTCTGAGCTACGAGCAGTACTTC. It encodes CASSLSQGTLSYEQYF.